This T cell receptor (beta chain) derives from a study of OX40 agonist ivuxolimab in advanced cancers. As for the study in general: Ivuxolimab, an agonistic anti-OX40 (CD134) antibody, was given to patients. Patients assigned to dose escalation were diagnosed with hepatocellular carcinoma, melanoma, renal cell or head and neck cancer. Every 2 weeks, patients received ivuxolimab intravenously, dosed at 0.01 to 10 mg/kg.

Notes on this clone: The antigen is not known.

The table came from immunoSEQ multiplex PCR; TCRdb's copy has only in-frame clones and leaves some out. The sample contains tens of thousands of clones, roughly nine tenths of which appear only once. Whole-study findings and limits: Fewer expanded clones were found on average in CD4+ than in CD8+ T cells.

The CDR3 is made up of 16 amino acids. The germline gives CDR1 SEHNR, CDR2 FQNEAQ (reference sequence). Trimming left V 3 bases short and J 6 bases short, with 18 bases between. This chain joins TRBV7-9 and TRBJ2-4; D might be TRBD1 (8 bases). Sequencing used CD4+ or CD8+ T cells sorted from blood, obtained in a trial of the OX40 agonist ivuxolimab. The source is an adult with an advanced solid tumor such as melanoma, head and neck, liver or kidney cancer. This CDR3 is CASSFSPGGGGNIQYF. The CDR3, as DNA: TGTGCCAGCAGCTTTTCTCCAGGGGGCGGGGGAAACATTCAGTACTTC.